The rows below give T cell receptor beta chains drawn from one sample of a study of blood T cell repertoires in COVID-19. Sequencing was performed with immunoSEQ multiplex PCR; in TCRdb, only in-frame clones are kept and a portion is missing. The data show about 130,000 clones, 84% seen once. The sequenced sample consisted of peripheral blood. These receptors were obtained from a woman in her 30s who had recovered from COVID-19. CDR3s include the opening cysteine and the closing phenylalanine or tryptophan. A D gene is named only where the DNA matches it firmly. A clone size is listed for some rows: how often the clone was seen (once, few, many), or a class if it is expanded.

cdr3_nt cdr3_aa j_call d_call v_call clone_size
TGTGCCAGCAGCAACCAAAACAGGGGAGGCGGTGGCTACACCTTC CASSNQNRGGGGYTF TRBJ1-2 TRBD1 TRBV5-6 .
TGTGCCAGCAGCTCGGATCATCTTTGGGACGCCGGGGGAGAGACCCAGTACTTC CASSSDHLWDAGGETQYF TRBJ2-5 . TRBV9 .
TGTGCCACCAAGGGACAGTGGAACGAAAAACTGTTTTTT CATKGQWNEKLFF TRBJ1-4 TRBD1 TRBV15 .
TGTGCCAGCAGCGAGGAGCGGGAGAAAGCATCCGGGGAGCTGTTTTTT CASSEEREKASGELFF TRBJ2-2 TRBD2 TRBV9 .
TGTGCCAGCAGCGAAGGCCGACAGGGCGTCTTCCTAAACTATGGCTACACCTTC CASSEGRQGVFLNYGYTF TRBJ1-2 TRBD1 TRBV5-4 .
TGTGCCAGCAGCCCCACTAGCGGGAGTCCCTACAATGAGCAGTTCTTC CASSPTSGSPYNEQFF TRBJ2-1 TRBD2 TRBV27 .
TGCAGCGTTGAAGTAGAAACCGCGAACACCGGGGAGCTGTTTTTT CSVEVETANTGELFF TRBJ2-2 . TRBV29-1 .
TGTGCCAGCTCCCAGCCCGGGACAGGGGGCGAGACCCAGTACTTC CASSQPGTGGETQYF TRBJ2-5 TRBD1 TRBV18 .
TGCGCCAGCAGCTTGGGCGGACAGGGGAATTCACCCCTCCACTTT CASSLGGQGNSPLHF TRBJ1-6 TRBD1 TRBV5-1 .
TGTGCCAGCAGCCAAGATCTCTCGGTCAGGGGCTACACCTTC CASSQDLSVRGYTF TRBJ1-2 . TRBV3-1/TRBV3-2 .
TGTGCCAGCCGACGCGAGGGGGCGATAACTTCTGGCTACACCTTC CASRREGAITSGYTF TRBJ1-2 TRBD1 TRBV6-5 .
TGTGCCACCTCCAGGGGCGAAAAGACCCAGTACTTC CATSRGEKTQYF TRBJ2-5 . TRBV3-1/TRBV3-2 .
TGTGCCAGCAGCGTAGGAGAGGGAGGGGGTCAGCCCCAGCATTTT CASSVGEGGGQPQHF TRBJ1-5 . TRBV9 .
TGTGCCAGCAGAACCGAACCGGTCCGGGGCAATGAGCAGTTCTTC CASRTEPVRGNEQFF TRBJ2-1 . TRBV6-5 .
TGTGCCAGTAGTATCAACCCCGCCAGGGTGGGGCACTCGTACAATGAGCAGTTCTTC CASSINPARVGHSYNEQFF TRBJ2-1 . TRBV19 .
TGTGCCAGCAGCTTCGGACAGGGGGTCCCCTACGAGCAGTACTTC CASSFGQGVPYEQYF TRBJ2-7 TRBD1 TRBV7-6 .
TGCGCCAGCAGACAGTCGCAGACTAGCTCGGGAGAGACCCAGTACTTC CASRQSQTSSGETQYF TRBJ2-5 TRBD2 TRBV4-1 .
TGTGCCAGCAGCTCTCCCGGGATCACGGAGACCCAGTACTTC CASSSPGITETQYF TRBJ2-5 . TRBV7-9 .
TGCGCCAGCAGTGGGAGCTCCTACAATGAGCAGTTCTTC CASSGSSYNEQFF TRBJ2-1 . TRBV10-2 once
TGTGCCAGCAGCCCCCGGACAGGGGGCAATGAGCAGTTCTTC CASSPRTGGNEQFF TRBJ2-1 TRBD1 TRBV3-1/TRBV3-2 .
TGTGCCAGCAGCCAACGACTAGCGGGGGGGATCCCCTACGAGCAGTACTTC CASSQRLAGGIPYEQYF TRBJ2-7 TRBD2 TRBV3-1/TRBV3-2 .
TGTGCCAGCAGCTTAGACGGTCGGGAGGGGAAGTCTGAAGCTTTCTTT CASSLDGREGKSEAFF TRBJ1-1 . TRBV11-3 .
TGTGCCTGGAGCGACAGGGGACCCTATGGCTACACCTTC CAWSDRGPYGYTF TRBJ1-2 TRBD1 TRBV30 once